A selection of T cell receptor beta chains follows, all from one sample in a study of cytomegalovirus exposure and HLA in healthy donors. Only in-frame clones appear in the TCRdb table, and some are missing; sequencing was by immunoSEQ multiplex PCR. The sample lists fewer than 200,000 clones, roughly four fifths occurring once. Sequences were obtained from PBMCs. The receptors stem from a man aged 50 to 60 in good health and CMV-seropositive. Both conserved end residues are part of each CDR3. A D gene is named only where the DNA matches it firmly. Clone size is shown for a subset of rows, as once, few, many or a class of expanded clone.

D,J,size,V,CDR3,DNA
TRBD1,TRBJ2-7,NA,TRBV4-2,CASSHTGGTYEQYF,TGTGCCAGCAGCCATACAGGGGGGACCTACGAGCAGTACTTC
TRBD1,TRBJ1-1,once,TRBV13,CASSFEGARAFF,TGTGCCAGCAGCTTCGAGGGGGCTCGAGCTTTCTTT
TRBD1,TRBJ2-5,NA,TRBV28,CASHGTGEETQYF,TGTGCCAGCCACGGGACAGGGGAAGAGACCCAGTACTTC
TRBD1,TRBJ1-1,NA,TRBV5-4,CASSEQGAEAFF,TGTGCCAGCAGCGAACAGGGGGCTGAAGCTTTCTTT
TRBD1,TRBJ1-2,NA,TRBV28,CASSLGQGVEYGYTF,TGTGCCAGCAGTTTGGGGCAGGGGGTAGAATACGGCTACACCTTC
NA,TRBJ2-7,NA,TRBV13,CASSRTPLPYEQYF,TGTGCCAGCAGCCGGACTCCCTTACCCTACGAGCAGTACTTC
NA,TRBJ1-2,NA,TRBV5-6,CASSLLGHGYTF,TGTGCCAGCAGCCTACTAGGGCATGGCTACACCTTC
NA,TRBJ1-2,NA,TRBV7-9,CASSQTVYGYTF,TGTGCCAGCAGCCAGACAGTATATGGCTACACCTTC
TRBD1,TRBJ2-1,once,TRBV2,CAGNPGTGNNEQFF,TGTGCCGGGAATCCCGGGACAGGGAACAATGAGCAGTTCTTC
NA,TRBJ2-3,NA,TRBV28,CASSFPTVSTDTQYF,TGTGCCAGTAGTTTCCCGACAGTTAGCACAGATACGCAGTATTTT
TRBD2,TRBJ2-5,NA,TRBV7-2,CASSLVVLAGGQETQYF,TGTGCCAGCAGCTTAGTTGTTCTAGCGGGAGGCCAAGAGACCCAGTACTTC
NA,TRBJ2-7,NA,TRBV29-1,CSVEGRFYEQYF,TGCAGCGTTGAAGGGAGGTTCTACGAGCAGTACTTC
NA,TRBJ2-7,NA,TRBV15,CATSRRLAHEQYF,TGTGCCACCAGCAGACGGCTAGCCCACGAGCAGTACTTC
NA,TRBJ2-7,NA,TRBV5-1,CASSLARSQLERGIEQYF,TGCGCCAGCAGCTTGGCGCGGAGTCAGTTGGAAAGAGGGATCGAGCAGTACTTC
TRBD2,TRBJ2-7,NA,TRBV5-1,CASSWALAGDGEQYF,TGCGCCAGCAGCTGGGCACTAGCGGGAGACGGCGAGCAGTACTTC
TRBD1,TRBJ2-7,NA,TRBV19,CASSPPPGQISYEQYF,TGTGCCAGTAGTCCCCCTCCGGGACAGATCTCCTACGAGCAGTACTTC
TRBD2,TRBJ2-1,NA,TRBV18,CASSPRASGSLIDEQFF,TGTGCCAGCTCCCCCAGGGCTAGCGGGAGCTTAATCGATGAGCAGTTCTTC
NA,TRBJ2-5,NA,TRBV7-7,CASSLMAGQETQYF,TGTGCTAGCAGCTTAATGGCAGGGCAAGAGACCCAGTACTTC
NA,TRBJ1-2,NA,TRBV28,CASSLAGRTYGYTF,TGTGCCAGCAGTTTAGCGGGACGAACTTATGGCTACACCTTC